This T cell receptor beta chain comes out of a study of blood T cell repertoires in COVID-19. This clone occurred once. The CDR3 length is 12 residues. The V and J ends lost 5 bases and 7 bases respectively, with 11 bases between them. Germline lookup yields CDR1 KGHSH and CDR2 LQKENI. TCRdb keeps only in-frame clones here, not all; method: immunoSEQ multiplex PCR. The sample has 300,000 to 350,000 clones; 87% are singletons. This rearrangement joins TRBV18 to TRBJ1-1; D possibly corresponds to TRBD1 (5 bases). Sequenced input: peripheral blood. This sequence was found in a woman aged 45-65 years with COVID-19, enrolled during active disease. CDR3: CASSAAGNEAFF. The CDR3 region has the DNA TGTGCCAGCTCAGCGGCAGGGAATGAAGCTTTCTTT.